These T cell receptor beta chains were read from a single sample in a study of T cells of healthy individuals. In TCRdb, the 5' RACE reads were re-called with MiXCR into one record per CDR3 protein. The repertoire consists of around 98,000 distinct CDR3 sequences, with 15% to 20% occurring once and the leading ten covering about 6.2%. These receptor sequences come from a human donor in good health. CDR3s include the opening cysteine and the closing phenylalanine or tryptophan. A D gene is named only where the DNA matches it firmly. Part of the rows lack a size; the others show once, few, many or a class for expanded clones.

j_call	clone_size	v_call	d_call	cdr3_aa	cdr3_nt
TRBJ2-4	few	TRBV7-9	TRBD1	CASSPTGGTYGNIQYF	TGTGCCAGCAGCCCCACAGGGGGCACGTACGGAAACATTCAGTACTTC
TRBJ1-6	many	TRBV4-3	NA	CASSQGSIQPLHF	TGCGCCAGCAGCCAAGGCTCTATACAACCCCTCCACTTT
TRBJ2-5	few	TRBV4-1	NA	CASSQPQETQYF	TGCGCCAGCAGCCAACCCCAAGAGACCCAGTACTTC
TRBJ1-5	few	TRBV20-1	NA	CSARLGPMQPQHF	TGCAGTGCTAGATTGGGTCCTATGCAGCCCCAGCATTTT
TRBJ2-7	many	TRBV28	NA	CASSSTGIWGEQYF	TGTGCCAGCAGTTCCACCGGTATCTGGGGAGAGCAGTACTTC
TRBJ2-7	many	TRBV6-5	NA	CASSLDPRLFYEQYF	TGTGCCAGCAGTCTCGACCCTCGACTCTTCTACGAGCAGTACTTC
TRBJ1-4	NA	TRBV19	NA	CASSIEGRAFNEKLFF	TGTGCCAGTAGTATAGAAGGCAGGGCCTTCAATGAAAAACTGTTTTTT
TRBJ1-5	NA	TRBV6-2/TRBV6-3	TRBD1	CASSLITGGLNQPQHF	TGTGCCAGCAGCTTAATTACAGGGGGCCTTAATCAGCCCCAGCATTTT
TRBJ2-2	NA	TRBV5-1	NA	CASSLPNLNTGELFF	TGCGCCAGCAGCTTGCCTAACTTGAACACCGGGGAGCTGTTTTTT
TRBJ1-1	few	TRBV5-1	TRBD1	CASSLAGTGLGEAFF	TGCGCCAGCAGCTTGGCCGGGACAGGGTTGGGTGAAGCTTTCTTT
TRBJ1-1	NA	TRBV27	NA	CASSLSGGSNTEAFF	TGTGCCAGCAGTTTATCTGGGGGGTCGAACACTGAAGCTTTCTTT